The 8 T cell receptor beta chains reported below all come from one sample, sequenced in a study of CD8+ T cells in alopecia areata. RNA extraction was followed by reverse transcription into cDNA, which acted as the sequencing template. Some clones are missing from TCRdb's copy, which holds only in-frame ones; the method was immunoSEQ multiplex PCR. The data contain some 150,000 clones, 45% to 65% of them singletons. Treatment given: oral pan-JAK inhibitor, 5-10 mg twice daily. The input for sequencing was CD8+ T cells sorted from blood, taken at week 4, from a patient treated with tofacitinib. The receptors were sampled from a human donor with alopecia areata.

This clone showed up just a few times. The V and J genes are TRBV30 and TRBJ2-7; unclear D gene. CDR1 is GTSNPN and CDR2 is SVGIG in the germline V gene (reference sequence). This CDR3 region has 14 residues. Deletions cut 0 bases from V and 0 bases from J, with 9 bases between. As DNA, the CDR3 is TGTGCCTGGAGTGTACTGAGAGACTCCTACGAGCAGTACTTC. Encoded protein: CAWSVLRDSYEQYF.

On this clone: Other DNA sequences of this sample code for an identical CDR3. This chain connects TRBV30 to TRBJ2-1; no definite D call. The CDR3 runs to 13 residues. Trimming pared 0 bases from V and 3 bases from J, leaving 6 bases between. Germline CDR1 reads GTSNPN; CDR2 reads SVGIG (reference sequence). The CDR3 region has the DNA TGTGCCTGGAGTGTAACAGTCTACAATGAGCAGTTCTTC. Translated, it gives CAWSVTVYNEQFF.

V and J are TRBV9 and TRBJ2-3, with TRBD2 matching over 8 bases. This CDR3 region has 16 residues. Looked up from germline, CDR1 is SGDLS and CDR2 is YYNGEE. Trimming cost V 1 base and J 6 bases; bases outside gene matches: 10. Here the CDR3 reads CASSVTSGGETDTQYF. Written as DNA, the CDR3 is TGTGCCAGCAGCGTAACCAGCGGGGGAGAAACGGATACGCAGTATTTT. Drawing the rest from reference TRBV9 and TRBJ2-3, the complete variable domain is DSGVTQTPKHLITATGQRVTLRCSPRSGDLSVYWYQQSLDQGLQFLIQYYNGEERAKGNILERFSAQQFPDLHSELNLSSLELGDSALYFCASSVTSGGETDTQYFGPGTRLTVL.

This clone was counted only a few times. The V gene is TRBV4-3, the J gene TRBJ1-1; D unresolved. The germline CDR1 and CDR2 sequences are LGHNA and YSLEER. Trimming shortened V by 3 bases and J by 2 bases, and 7 bases separated the two germline ends. There are 13 residues in the CDR3. DNA for the CDR3: TGCGCCAGCAGCCACCGACAAAACACTGAAGCTTTCTTT. Amino acid sequence: CASSHRQNTEAFF.

This clone has only a few counts. The chain uses TRBV30 and TRBJ2-1, with TRBD1 matching 9 bases. V lost 6 bases and J lost 4; bases outside the gene matches: 10. CDR1 is GTSNPN, CDR2 SVGIG, per germline (reference sequence). There are 15 residues in the CDR3. CDR3: CACDTDRGEYNEQFF. CDR3 coding DNA: TGTGCCTGCGACACCGACAGGGGGGAATACAATGAGCAGTTCTTC. Drawing the rest from reference TRBV30 and TRBJ2-1, the complete variable domain is SQTIHQWPATLVQPVGSPLSLECTVEGTSNPNLYWYRQAAGRGLQLLFYSVGIGQISSEVPQNLSASRPQDRQFILSSKKLLLSDSGFYLCACDTDRGEYNEQFFGPGTRLTVL.

The table lists this clone with a few counts. The chain employs TRBV6-5 and TRBJ1-5, with a possible D match to TRBD1 (6 bases). Germline V gives CDR1 MNHEY, CDR2 SVGAGI. The ends were cut back, 4 bases at V and 4 bases at J, with 14 bases in the middle. CDR3 length: 15 amino acids. The CDR3: CASSWGAGLNQPQHF. CDR3 coding DNA: TGTGCCAGCAGTTGGGGGGCAGGTTTGAATCAGCCCCAGCATTTT.

This sequence joins TRBV15 and TRBJ1-2; D possibly corresponds to TRBD1 (6 bases). Germline CDR1 reads LNHNV; CDR2 reads YYDKDF (reference sequence). CDR3 length equals 15 residues. The V end lost 5 bases, the J end lost 4 bases, and 17 bases lay between the germline ends. The CDR3 loop is CATSRRQELSYGYTF. In DNA, the CDR3 is TGTGCCACCAGCCGGAGACAGGAGCTTTCCTATGGCTACACCTTC.

This chain links TRBV30 with TRBJ2-2, with D uncertain. The V gene's germline CDR1 is GTSNPN and CDR2 SVGIG (reference sequence). CDR3 length equals 11 residues. Trimming took 2 bases from V and 7 from J, leaving 5 bases between them. CDR3 DNA sequence: TGTGCCTGGAGTTTCGGCGGGGAGCTGTTTTTT. Protein: CAWSFGGELFF.